One and the same sample provided the 4 T cell receptor beta chains below, sequenced in a study of T cells in Graves' hyperthyroidism and ophthalmopathy. Amplification yielded TCR beta CDR3 regions, with RNA transcripts as the source. First-round RT-PCR of the TCR CDR3 relied on the HTBI primer set. TCRdb independently ran MiXCR on the multiplex PCR reads; one entry per CDR3 protein. This table has around 340,000 distinct CDR3 sequences, around a sixth appearing once. Sequencing was performed on blood. All receptors come from a woman aged 50 to 60 with Graves' hyperthyroidism.

About this clonotype: No conserved phenylalanine or tryptophan ends this CDR3, so it is likely a read error. V and J are TRBV6-1 and TRBJ2-3; 7 bases map to TRBD2. V gave up 4 bases and J gave up 2 bases; unmatched junction bases: 3. Per the germline V gene, CDR1 is MNHNS and CDR2 is SASEGT. The length of the CDR3 is 14 residues. The DNA of the CDR3 is TGTGCCAGCAGTGGCGGGGGAGCCACAGATACGCAGTATCTT. Protein sequence: CASSGGGATDTQYL.

This clonotype was detected ten times or more. The chain links TRBV3-1 to TRBJ2-3; 12 nucleotides match TRBD2. Trimming cost V 2 bases and J 3 bases; bases outside gene matches: 6. CDR1 is LGHDT, CDR2 YNNKEL, per germline (reference sequence). The CDR3 is 17 residues long. The CDR3 loop is CASSQPTSGGVTDTQYF. The CDR3 nucleotides read TGTGCCAGCAGCCAACCGACTAGCGGGGGTGTTACAGATACGCAGTATTTT.

This clonotype was counted many times. This chain's CDR3 is CATDRASSYEQYF. The CDR3 DNA is TGTGCCACAGACAGGGCAAGCTCCTACGAGCAGTACTTC. The V and J genes are TRBV28 and TRBJ2-7, with 7 bases aligning to TRBD1. Trimming cost V 10 bases and J 0 bases; bases outside gene matches: 6. The CDR3 covers 13 residues. Per germline, CDR1 MDHEN and CDR2 SYDVKM.

V and J are TRBV5-1 and TRBJ2-1, with TRBD1 as a possible D gene (9 bases). There are 20 residues in the CDR3. Per germline, CDR1 SGHRS and CDR2 YFSETQ. V lost 0 bases to trimming and J lost 0 bases, with 22 bases between them. CDR3 sequence reads: CASSLEQGAAGGSSYNEQFF. The CDR3 DNA is TGCGCCAGCAGCTTGGAACAGGGGGCGGCGGGAGGTAGCTCCTACAATGAGCAGTTCTTC.